This T cell receptor beta chain is drawn from a study of PD-L1 blockade in urothelial cancer. V lost 5 bases and J lost 5; bases outside the gene matches: 4. The length of the CDR3 is 13 residues. Germline V gives CDR1 LNHDA, CDR2 SQIVND (reference sequence). Patients yielded 1 to 8 samples each, pretreatment and on-treatment. TCRdb's copy holds only in-frame clones and misses some; the assay was immunoSEQ multiplex PCR. The sample lists under 40,000 clones, approximately 90% seen once, with 8.3% in the top ten. The chain has TRBV19 and TRBJ2-5; 8 positions agree with TRBD2. Here the sequenced sample was PBMCs, taken around atezolizumab (anti-PD-L1) treatment. The sequence was obtained from a man between 65 and 80 years old with urothelial cancer. Here the CDR3 reads CASSAGGLETQYF. The CDR3 DNA is TGTGCCAGTAGTGCGGGGGGTTTGGAGACCCAGTACTTC.